A selection of T cell receptor beta chains follows, all from one sample in a study of T cells in Graves' hyperthyroidism and ophthalmopathy. One entry per CDR3 protein, called by TCRdb with MiXCR from the multiplex PCR reads. This table has under 450,000 distinct CDR3 sequences, more than 15% appearing once. The specimen sequenced was blood. These receptors were obtained from a woman between 18 and 30 years old with Graves' hyperthyroidism. The CDR3 runs from the conserved cysteine through the conserved F or W. Each record gives: V gene, clone size, J gene, D gene, CDR3 DNA, CDR3 protein. A D gene is named only where the DNA matches it firmly. Size is omitted from some rows. Given values are once, few, many or a class for expanded clones.

TRBV7-3	many	TRBJ2-7	.	TGTGCCAGCAGCTTAATGGCAGGGATGGGCTACGAGCAGTACTTC	CASSLMAGMGYEQYF
TRBV7-3	many	TRBJ2-5	TRBD1	TGTGCCAGCAGTCCGGGACAGCTGTTTGGGGAGACCCAGTACTTC	CASSPGQLFGETQYF
TRBV29-1	many	TRBJ1-5	.	TGCAGCGTTGTCTGGGGGCAGGGGCCCCAGCATTTT	CSVVWGQGPQHF
TRBV18	many	TRBJ2-2	.	TGTGCCAGCTCTCCCTACAGTGAGAACACCGGGGAGCTGTTTTTT	CASSPYSENTGELFF
TRBV7-3	few	TRBJ2-3	.	TGTGCCAGCAGCCCCCACCCGAGGGGGGCGAGCACAGATACGCAGTATTTT	CASSPHPRGASTDTQYF
TRBV24-1	.	TRBJ1-5	.	TGTGCCACCAGTGACGCCCTTCGGGGGCCCCAGCATTTT	CATSDALRGPQHF
TRBV24-1	.	TRBJ2-2	.	TGTGCTACCAGTGACCCCGGACCCCCAACCGGGGAGCTGTTTTTT	CATSDPGPPTGELFF
TRBV27	many	TRBJ2-7	.	TGTGCCAGCAGTCCGAAGGGTGGTAGTCATGGGCAGTACTTC	CASSPKGGSHGQYF
TRBV2	many	TRBJ2-2	TRBD1	TGTGCCAGCAGTGAAGCGCCGGGACAGGGGGCGAGAAGCACCGGGGAGCTGTTTTTT	CASSEAPGQGARSTGELFF
TRBV12-3/TRBV12-4	.	TRBJ1-2	TRBD1	TGTGCCAGCAGCCGGGGACGGGACAGGGGGCCACTGGAAGATGGCTACACCTTC	CASSRGRDRGPLEDGYTF
TRBV28	few	TRBJ1-4	.	TGTGCCAGCAGTTCCCCTACAGAAAAACTGTTTTTT	CASSSPTEKLFF
TRBV6-2/TRBV6-3	many	TRBJ2-3	.	TGTGCCAGCAGTTCCTCGATCTTCCCTGGGCCAGATACGCAGTATTTT	CASSSSIFPGPDTQYF
TRBV6-5	.	TRBJ2-1	.	TGTGCCAGCAGTTACTCGAGAGGGACCTACAATGAGCAGTTCTTC	CASSYSRGTYNEQFF
TRBV3-1	.	TRBJ2-3	TRBD2	TGTGCCAGCAGCCGGGGGGGGGTTTTGTCAACGCAGTATTTT	CASSRGGVLSTQYF
TRBV10-3	many	TRBJ2-2	.	TGTGCCATCAGTGAGTCGAAGGACTCAAACACCGGGGAGCTGTTTTTT	CAISESKDSNTGELFF
TRBV11-2	many	TRBJ1-2	.	TGTGCCAGCAGCCCCGGTTTGGGCTATGGCTACACCTTC	CASSPGLGYGYTF
TRBV20-1	many	TRBJ1-1	.	TGCAGTGCACATTCGACTGAGCGGAACACTGAAGCTTTCTTT	CSAHSTERNTEAFF
TRBV29-1	.	TRBJ2-3	TRBD2	TGCAGCGTTTTAGCGGGAAGTCGCACAGATACGCAGTATTTT	CSVLAGSRTDTQYF
TRBV19	.	TRBJ2-3	TRBD2	TGTGCCAGTAGCCTAGCGGGATCAGATACGCAGTATTTT	CASSLAGSDTQYF
TRBV7-6	many	TRBJ1-1	.	TGTGCCAGCACCCCCGGACGGCAGAACACTGAAGCTTTCTTT	CASTPGRQNTEAFF
TRBV3-1	many	TRBJ1-5	.	TGTGCCAGCAGCCAAGACAGGTTTGGGCCCCAGCATTTT	CASSQDRFGPQHF
TRBV2	many	TRBJ2-3	.	TGTGCCGGTCGGCGGGATTCGGGCACAGATACGCAGTATTTT	CAGRRDSGTDTQYF
TRBV12-3/TRBV12-4	many	TRBJ1-2	.	TGTGCCAGCGGTAGGGGGGGATTGGGCGGCTACACCTTC	CASGRGGLGGYTF